The following is a T cell receptor beta chain sequence with its context. Antigen specificity is unknown. Germline V gene sequence: CDR1 LNHDA, CDR2 SQIVND (reference sequence). After removal of 6 bases from V and 7 bases from J, the junction contained 11 bases not matched to a gene. The CDR3 runs 14 residues. Thawed PBMCs were FACS-sorted into unstimulated CD4+CD25+CD127- regulatory T cells, CD4+CD25- non-regulatory cells, CD4 and CD8 cells. The record originates from a study of Tregs in tolerant kidney transplant recipients. Study results and limitations: Donor-specific Treg expansion exceeded global Treg expansion in tolerant patients, suggesting antigen drive. Findings come from small patient numbers and require larger validation. No direct test of biological reproducibility was done here.

Only in-frame clones appear in the TCRdb table, and some are missing; sequencing was by immunoSEQ multiplex PCR. The sample includes about 100,000 clones, around 91% of them seen just once. The specimen comprised CD4+ T cells from blood, sampled before the transplant. The J gene is TRBJ2-7, the V gene TRBV19; TRBD2 aligns across 8 bases. This sequence was found in a human donor who received a combined kidney and bone marrow transplant. CDR3: CASRDRGGTEEQYF. CDR3 sequence (DNA): TGTGCCAGTAGGGACCGGGGGGGTACTGAAGAGCAGTACTTC. Complete variable domain (other parts from reference TRBV19 and TRBJ2-7): DGGITQSPKYLFRKEGQNVTLSCEQNLNHDAMYWYRQDPGQGLRLIYYSQIVNDFQKGDIAEGYSVSREKKESFPLTVTSAQKNPTAFYLCASRDRGGTEEQYFGPGTRLTVT.